This TCR beta chain was observed in a study of blood T cell repertoires in COVID-19. The trim removed 4 bases at V and 7 bases at J, leaving 8 bases unmatched. There are 15 residues in the CDR3. The germline V gene has CDR1 SGHNT and CDR2 YENEEA. Here immunoSEQ multiplex PCR was the method, and the copy in TCRdb shows in-frame clones only, minus some. The sample lists about 27,000 clones; roughly 82% were seen once. The chain employs TRBV11-3 and TRBJ2-1; TRBD1 matches at 9 bases. This receptor was identified in a man of 80 years or more with active or convalescent COVID-19. Sequenced input: peripheral blood. CDR3: CASSYQGQGGNEQFF. In DNA, the CDR3 is TGTGCCAGCAGCTATCAGGGACAGGGAGGGAATGAGCAGTTCTTC.